These 7 T cell receptor beta chains were all obtained from the same sample, sequenced in a study of Graves' ophthalmopathy and Graves' hyperthyroidism. RNA transcripts served as template for amplifying TCR beta CDR3 sequences. Investigators did first-round RT-PCR with HTBI primers, then second-round multiplex PCR. TCRdb redid the calling of the multiplex PCR reads with MiXCR, one entry per CDR3 protein. The table has 40,000 to 50,000 distinct CDR3 sequences, 50% seen once; the top ten hold roughly 21%. The sequenced sample consisted of peripheral blood. The receptors were sampled from an adult man with Graves' ophthalmopathy.

This clonotype showed up many times. The chain carries TRBV9 and TRBJ2-7; possibly TRBD1 for D (7 bases). Germline lookup yields CDR1 SGDLS and CDR2 YYNGEE. The CDR3 is 13 amino acids. Trimming left V 4 bases short and J 3 bases short, with 11 bases between. CDR3 residues: CASSPGGNYEQYF. As DNA, the CDR3 is TGTGCCAGCAGCCCAGGGGGGAACTACGAGCAGTACTTC.

With regard to this clonotype: As the CDR3 is not closed by the conserved phenylalanine or tryptophan, this likely results from a read error. The DNA is left out, because the CDR3 cannot be placed on it with certainty; the CDR3 is given as TCRdb lists it. The rearrangement uses TRBV7-3 and TRBJ2-7; the D call of TRBD2 is as the table states it, not checked on the DNA. The germline V gene has CDR1 SGHTA and CDR2 FQGTGA. The CDR3 adds up to 9 amino acids, both ends counted. The CDR3 is CASSPRLAG.

This clonotype has only a few counts. J is TRBJ2-7 and V is TRBV30; 9 bases map to TRBD1. CDR3 length: 15 residues. In germline, CDR1 is GTSNPN, CDR2 SVGIG (reference sequence). V shed 4 bases, J shed 3 bases, and the junction held 10 bases outside the gene matches. This CDR3 reads CAWNPKGQGLYEQYF. CDR3 sequence (DNA): TGTGCCTGGAACCCCAAGGGACAGGGCCTCTACGAGCAGTACTTC.

This clonotype showed up many times. J is TRBJ2-1 and V is TRBV7-2, with 9 bases matching TRBD1. From germline, CDR1 is SGHTA and CDR2 FQGNSA. With 5 bases clipped from V and 5 bases from J, the junction kept 7 bases outside the gene matches. This CDR3 is built from 15 residues. The chain's CDR3 is CASSIGTGSHNEQFF. The CDR3 region has the DNA TGTGCCAGCAGCATTGGGACAGGGTCCCACAATGAGCAGTTCTTC.

In regard to this clonotype: This CDR3 is missing its conserved last phenylalanine or tryptophan, likely due to a read error. It is unclear where the CDR3 begins or ends on the DNA, so no DNA is shown, and the CDR3 is as TCRdb lists it. V is TRBV9 and J is TRBJ2-7. Germline CDR1 SGDLS, CDR2 YYNGEE. With termini counted, the CDR3 has 8 amino acids. CDR3 in amino acids: CASSGAGI.

As regards this clonotype: Mismatch with germline at one junction end may stem from a read error. Here the CDR3 reads CASSWSSYYIEQFF. The CDR3, as DNA: TGCGCCAGCAGCTGGAGCAGCTACTACATTGAGCAGTTCTTC. This chain uses TRBV5-1 with TRBJ2-1; D remains ambiguous. The germline V gene has CDR1 SGHRS and CDR2 YFSETQ. The CDR3 contains 14 residues.

This chain connects TRBV9 to TRBJ2-7; TRBD1 matches 7 bases. V shed 5 bases, J shed 5 bases, and the junction held 1 base outside the gene matches. The CDR3 is made up of 11 amino acids. Germline CDR1 SGDLS, CDR2 YYNGEE. For the CDR3, the DNA is TGTGCCAGCAGAGACAGGGACGAGCAGTACTTC. It specifies CASRDRDEQYF.